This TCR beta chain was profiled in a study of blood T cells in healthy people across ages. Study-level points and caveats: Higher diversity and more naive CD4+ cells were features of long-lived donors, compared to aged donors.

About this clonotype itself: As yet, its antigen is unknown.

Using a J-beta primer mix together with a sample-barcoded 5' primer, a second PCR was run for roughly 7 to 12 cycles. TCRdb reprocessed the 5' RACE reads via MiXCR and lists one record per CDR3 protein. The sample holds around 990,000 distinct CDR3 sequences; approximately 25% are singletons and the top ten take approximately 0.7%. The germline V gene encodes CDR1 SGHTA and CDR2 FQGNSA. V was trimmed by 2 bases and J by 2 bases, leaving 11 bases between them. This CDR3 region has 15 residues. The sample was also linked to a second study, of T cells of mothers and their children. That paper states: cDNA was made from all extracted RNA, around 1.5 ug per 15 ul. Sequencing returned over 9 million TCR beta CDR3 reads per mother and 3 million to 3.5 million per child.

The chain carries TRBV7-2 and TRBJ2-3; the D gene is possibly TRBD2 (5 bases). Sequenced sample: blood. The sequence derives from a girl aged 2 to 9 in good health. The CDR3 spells CASSLPSSLTDTQYF. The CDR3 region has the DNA TGTGCCAGCAGCTTACCTAGCTCGCTCACAGATACGCAGTATTTT.